The clone carrying this T cell receptor (beta chain) was seen a handful of times. As yet, its antigen is unknown. J lost 4 bases, V lost 4 bases, and 7 bases had no gene match. The CDR3 loop spans 16 amino acids. Germline assignment: CDR1 SEHNR and CDR2 FQNEAQ (reference sequence). 5'RACE template switching produced TCR cDNA carrying a universal primer site and UMIs. TCRdb reanalysed the 5' RACE reads using MiXCR and keeps one entry per CDR3 protein. The data hold more than 250,000 distinct CDR3 sequences, with approximately 7% observed a single time. This sample was taken from a study of T cells after yellow fever vaccination. Whole-study context: Fractions of limited cellularity were prepared by means of SMART-Seq v4 Ultra Low Input.

Points from the study as a whole: From the bulk population, abundant clonotypes could contaminate and appear within FACS-sorted repertoires.

This sequence was found in a man aged 18 to 30 who received the YFV17D yellow fever vaccine. The chain employs TRBV7-9 and TRBJ1-3; 10 positions agree with TRBD1. The sample here was PBMCs, taken roughly 47 days after the first yellow fever vaccination. The CDR3 here is CASSSTGGASGNTIYF. The CDR3 coding sequence is TGTGCCAGCAGCTCGACAGGGGGCGCGTCGGGAAACACCATATATTTT.